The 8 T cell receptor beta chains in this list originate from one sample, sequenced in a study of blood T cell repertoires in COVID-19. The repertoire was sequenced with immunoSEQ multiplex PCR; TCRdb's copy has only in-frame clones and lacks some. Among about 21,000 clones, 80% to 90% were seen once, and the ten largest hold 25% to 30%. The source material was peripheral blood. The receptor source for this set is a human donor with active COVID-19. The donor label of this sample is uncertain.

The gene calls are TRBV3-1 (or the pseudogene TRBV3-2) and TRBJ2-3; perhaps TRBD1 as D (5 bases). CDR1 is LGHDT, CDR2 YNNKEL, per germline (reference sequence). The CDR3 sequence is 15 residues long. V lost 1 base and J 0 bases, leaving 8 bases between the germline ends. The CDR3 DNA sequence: TGTGCCAGCAGCCAAGGTGGGGCGAGCACAGATACGCAGTATTTT. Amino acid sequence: CASSQGGASTDTQYF.

CDR3 loop: CASSSLRGTGLGPEQYF. In nucleotides, the CDR3 is TGTGCCAGCAGTTCCCTCCGAGGAACCGGGTTGGGGCCTGAGCAGTACTTC. This rearrangement joins TRBV27 to TRBJ2-7, with D tentatively TRBD1 (5 bases). CDR3 length: 17 amino acids. CDR1 and CDR2 (germline): MNHEY, SMNVEV (reference sequence). V was cut by 4 bases and J by 7 bases, with 26 bases left in between.

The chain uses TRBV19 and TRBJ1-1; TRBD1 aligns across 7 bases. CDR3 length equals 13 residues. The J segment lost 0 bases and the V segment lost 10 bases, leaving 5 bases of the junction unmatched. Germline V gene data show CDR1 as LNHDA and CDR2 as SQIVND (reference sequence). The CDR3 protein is CATSDRLNTEAFF. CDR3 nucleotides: TGTGCCACTTCGGACAGGTTGAACACTGAAGCTTTCTTT.

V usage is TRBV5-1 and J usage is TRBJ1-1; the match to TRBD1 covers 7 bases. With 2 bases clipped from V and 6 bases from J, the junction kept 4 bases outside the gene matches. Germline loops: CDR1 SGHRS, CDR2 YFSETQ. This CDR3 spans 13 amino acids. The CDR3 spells CASSLTGEPEAFF. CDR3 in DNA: TGCGCCAGCAGCTTAACAGGGGAACCTGAAGCTTTCTTT. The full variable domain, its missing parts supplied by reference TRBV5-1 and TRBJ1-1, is KAGVTQTPRYLIKTRGQQVTLSCSPISGHRSVSWYQQTPGQGLQFLFEYFSETQRNKGNFPGRFSGRQFSNSRSEMNVSTLELGDSALYLCASSLTGEPEAFFGQGTRLTVV.

The CDR3 sequence is CASSPLAGGTDTQYF. CDR3 nucleotide sequence: TGCGCCAGCAGCCCCCTAGCGGGGGGAACAGATACGCAGTATTTT. This chain joins TRBV5-1 and TRBJ2-3; 11 positions match TRBD2. Germline V gene lookup returns CDR1 SGHRS and CDR2 YFSETQ. Losses at the gene ends were 4 bases for V and 3 bases for J; bases not matched to a gene: 4. The CDR3 has 15 amino acids.

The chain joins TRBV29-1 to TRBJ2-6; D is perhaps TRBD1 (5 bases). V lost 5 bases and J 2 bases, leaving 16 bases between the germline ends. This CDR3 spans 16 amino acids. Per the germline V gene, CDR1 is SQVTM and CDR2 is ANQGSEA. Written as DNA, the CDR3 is TGCAGCGTTAGTCCTGACAGTGAAACTGGGGCCAACGTCCTGACTTTC. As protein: CSVSPDSETGANVLTF.

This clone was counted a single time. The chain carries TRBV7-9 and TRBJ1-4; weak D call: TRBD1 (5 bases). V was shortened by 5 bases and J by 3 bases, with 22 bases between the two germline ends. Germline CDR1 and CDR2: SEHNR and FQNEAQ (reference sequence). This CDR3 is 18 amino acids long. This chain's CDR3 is CASSPRDGTLGANEKLFF. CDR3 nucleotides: TGTGCCAGCAGCCCCCGGGACGGGACTCTAGGGGCTAATGAAAAACTGTTTTTT. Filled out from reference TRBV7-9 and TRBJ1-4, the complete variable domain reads DTGVSQNPRHKITKRGQNVTFRCDPISEHNRLYWYRQTLGQGPEFLTYFQNEAQLEKSRLLSDRFSAERPKGSFSTLEIQRTEQGDSAMYLCASSPRDGTLGANEKLFFGSGTQLSVL.

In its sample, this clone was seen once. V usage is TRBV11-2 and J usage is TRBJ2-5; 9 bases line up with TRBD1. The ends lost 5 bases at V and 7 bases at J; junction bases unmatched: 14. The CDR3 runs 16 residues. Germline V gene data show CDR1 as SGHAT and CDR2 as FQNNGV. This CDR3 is CASSLRRVGQGGTQYF. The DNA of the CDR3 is TGTGCCAGCAGCCTCCGAAGGGTGGGACAGGGTGGGACCCAGTACTTC. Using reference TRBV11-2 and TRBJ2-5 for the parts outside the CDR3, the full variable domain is EAGVAQSPRYKIIEKRQSVAFWCNPISGHATLYWYQQILGQGPKLLIQFQNNGVVDDSQLPKDRFSAERLKGVDSTLKIQPAKLEDSAVYLCASSLRRVGQGGTQYFGPGTRLLVL.